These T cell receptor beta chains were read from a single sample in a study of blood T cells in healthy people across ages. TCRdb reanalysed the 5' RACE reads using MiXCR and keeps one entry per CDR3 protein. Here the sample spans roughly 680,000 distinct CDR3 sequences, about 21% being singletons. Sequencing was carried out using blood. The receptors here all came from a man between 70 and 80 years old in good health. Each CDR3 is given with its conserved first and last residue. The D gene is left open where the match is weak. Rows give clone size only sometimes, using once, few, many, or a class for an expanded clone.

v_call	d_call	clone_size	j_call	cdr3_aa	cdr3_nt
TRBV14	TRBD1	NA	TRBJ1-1	CASSQADRGWSKWGNTEAFF	TGTGCCAGCAGCCAAGCCGACAGGGGTTGGTCAAAGTGGGGGAACACTGAAGCTTTCTTT
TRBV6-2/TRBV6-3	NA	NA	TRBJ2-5	CASSPLGRGSSQETQYF	TGTGCCAGCAGCCCCTTAGGGCGCGGAAGTTCCCAAGAGACCCAGTACTTC
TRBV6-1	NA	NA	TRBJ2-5	CTSRTLGRGGQETQYF	TGTACCAGCAGAACTCTCGGACGGGGCGGCCAAGAGACCCAGTACTTC
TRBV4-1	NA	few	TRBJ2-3	CASSQTTGQSGTTSTDTQYF	TGCGCCAGCAGCCAAACAACGGGGCAGTCTGGGACAACTAGCACAGATACGCAGTATTTT
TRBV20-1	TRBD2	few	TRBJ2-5	CSARGGTSGTSETQYF	TGCAGTGCTAGAGGGGGAACTAGCGGGACCAGTGAGACCCAGTACTTC
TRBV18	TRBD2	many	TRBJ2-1	CASSPAAGSYNEQFF	TGTGCCAGCTCACCAGCAGCGGGATCTTACAATGAGCAGTTCTTC
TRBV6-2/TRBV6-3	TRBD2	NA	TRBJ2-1	CASSQLAGGTNEQFF	TGTGCCAGCAGTCAATTAGCGGGAGGAACCAATGAGCAGTTCTTC
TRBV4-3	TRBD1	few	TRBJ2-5	CASSQDFSGGLGETQYF	TGCGCCAGCAGCCAAGATTTTTCAGGGGGCCTCGGAGAGACCCAGTACTTC
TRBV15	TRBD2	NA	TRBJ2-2	CATSRSSRTSGGTGELFF	TGTGCCACCAGCAGAAGTTCCAGGACTAGCGGAGGCACCGGGGAGCTGTTTTTT
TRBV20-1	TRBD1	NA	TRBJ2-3	CSAREGGQNKIDTQYF	TGCAGTGCTAGAGAAGGGGGCCAAAACAAAATAGATACGCAGTATTTT
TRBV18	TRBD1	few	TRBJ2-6	CASSLQQGARGANVLTF	TGTGCCAGCTCACTGCAGCAGGGGGCGCGCGGGGCCAACGTCCTGACTTTC
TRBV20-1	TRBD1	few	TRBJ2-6	CSARHIPGQISSGANVLTF	TGCAGTGCTAGACATATACCGGGACAGATAAGCTCTGGGGCCAACGTCCTGACTTTC
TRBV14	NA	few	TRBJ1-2	CASSQALPSGYTF	TGTGCCAGCAGCCAAGCTCTCCCTTCCGGCTACACCTTC
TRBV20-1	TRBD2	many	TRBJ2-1	CSARDMPSGNNEQFF	TGCAGTGCTAGAGATATGCCTAGCGGGAACAATGAGCAGTTCTTC
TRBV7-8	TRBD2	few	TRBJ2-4	CASSLGVSGTKNIQYF	TGTGCCAGCAGCTTAGGGGTTAGCGGGACCAAAAACATTCAGTACTTC
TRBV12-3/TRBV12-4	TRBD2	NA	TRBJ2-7	CASSPGTTVGEQYF	TGTGCCAGCAGTCCCGGGACTACCGTTGGAGAGCAGTACTTC
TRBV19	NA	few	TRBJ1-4	CASAGTGGNNEKLFF	TGTGCCAGCGCTGGAACGGGGGGCAACAATGAAAAACTGTTTTTT
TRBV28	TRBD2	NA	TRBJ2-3	CASSTAGFSTDTQYF	TGTGCCAGCAGCACAGCGGGGTTCAGCACAGATACGCAGTATTTT
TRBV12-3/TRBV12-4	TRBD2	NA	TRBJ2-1	CASSRTSGGRNEQFF	TGTGCCAGCAGCAGGACTAGCGGGGGGCGAAATGAGCAGTTCTTC
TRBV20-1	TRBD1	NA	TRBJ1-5	CSARDLPGTGYSNQPQHF	TGCAGTGCTAGAGATCTTCCCGGGACAGGTTATAGCAATCAGCCCCAGCATTTT
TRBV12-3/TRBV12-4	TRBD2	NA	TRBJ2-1	CASSTEREVHEQFF	TGTGCCAGCAGTACCGAGCGGGAGGTCCATGAGCAGTTCTTC
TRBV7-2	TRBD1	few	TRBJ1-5	CASSPRGTGGDQPQHF	TGTGCCAGCAGCCCCCGTGGGACAGGGGGCGATCAGCCCCAGCATTTT
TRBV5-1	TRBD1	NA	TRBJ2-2	CASSLAGTGKGTGELFF	TGCGCCAGCAGCTTGGCCGGGACAGGGAAGGGCACCGGGGAGCTGTTTTTT
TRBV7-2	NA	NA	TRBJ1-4	CASSLRAGRKNEKLFF	TGTGCCAGCAGCTTAAGGGCGGGACGGAAGAATGAAAAACTGTTTTTT
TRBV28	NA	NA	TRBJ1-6	CASSLSARDSPLHF	TGTGCCAGCAGTTTATCGGCAAGGGATTCACCCCTCCACTTT
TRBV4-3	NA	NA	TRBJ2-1	CASSHQPGGEQFF	TGCGCCAGCAGCCATCAACCAGGCGGTGAGCAGTTCTTC
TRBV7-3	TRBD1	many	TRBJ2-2	CASSLKDRHTGELFF	TGTGCCAGCAGCTTAAAGGACAGGCATACCGGGGAGCTGTTTTTT
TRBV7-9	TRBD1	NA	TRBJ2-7	CASSPPRRDRVYEQYF	TGTGCCAGCAGCCCCCCCCGGCGGGACAGGGTTTACGAGCAGTACTTC
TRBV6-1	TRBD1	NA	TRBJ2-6	CASKNRGITGANVLTF	TGTGCCAGCAAAAACAGGGGCATTACTGGGGCCAACGTCCTGACTTTC
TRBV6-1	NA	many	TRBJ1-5	CASSEGGYNQPQHF	TGTGCCAGCAGTGAGGGGGGATACAATCAGCCCCAGCATTTT
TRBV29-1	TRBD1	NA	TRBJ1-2	CSVEVGDRGYGYTF	TGCAGCGTTGAAGTAGGGGACAGGGGCTATGGCTACACCTTC
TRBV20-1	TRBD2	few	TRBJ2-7	CSARRLAHLYEQYF	TGCAGTGCTAGAAGACTAGCGCACCTCTACGAGCAGTACTTC
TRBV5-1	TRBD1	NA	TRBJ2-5	CASSILGGLQETQYF	TGCGCCAGCAGCATACTAGGGGGCTTACAAGAGACCCAGTACTTC
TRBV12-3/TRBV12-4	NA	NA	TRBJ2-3	CASSGAVSTDMQYF	TGTGCCAGCAGCGGCGCTGTGAGCACAGATATGCAGTATTTT
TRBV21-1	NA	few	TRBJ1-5	CASSKDNSGYRGNQPQHF	TGTGCCAGCAGCAAAGACAATTCGGGGTACAGGGGCAATCAGCCCCAGCATTTT
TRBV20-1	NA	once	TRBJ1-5	CSARDCNSNQPQHF	TGCAGTGCTAGAGATTGTAATAGCAATCAGCCCCAGCATTTT
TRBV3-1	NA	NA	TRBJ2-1	CASSQFPQDNEQFF	TGTGCCAGCAGCCAATTCCCCCAAGACAATGAGCAGTTCTTC
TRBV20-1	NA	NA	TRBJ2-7	CSAGAGTWEQYF	TGCAGTGCTGGGGCAGGGACCTGGGAGCAGTACTTC
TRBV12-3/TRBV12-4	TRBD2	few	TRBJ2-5	CASSQLAGARETQYF	TGTGCCAGCAGCCAACTAGCGGGAGCGAGGGAGACCCAGTACTTC
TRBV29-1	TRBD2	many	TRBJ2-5	CSVTLAGAETQYF	TGCAGCGTTACCCTAGCGGGAGCAGAGACCCAGTACTTC
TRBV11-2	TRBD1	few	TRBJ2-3	CASSSQGASDTQYF	TGTGCCAGCAGCTCACAGGGGGCATCAGATACGCAGTATTTT
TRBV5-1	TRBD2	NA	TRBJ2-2	CASSTTVLAGAGGELFF	TGCGCCAGCAGCACAACGGTACTAGCGGGAGCTGGCGGGGAGCTGTTTTTT
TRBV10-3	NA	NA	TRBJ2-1	CAISEKVQGDNEQFF	TGTGCCATCAGTGAGAAGGTACAGGGTGACAATGAGCAGTTCTTC
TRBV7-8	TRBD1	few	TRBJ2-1	CASSIGQGLSYNEQFF	TGTGCCAGCAGCATCGGACAGGGCCTCTCCTACAATGAGCAGTTCTTC
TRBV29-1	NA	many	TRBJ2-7	CSVGDNGYEQYF	TGCAGCGTTGGGGACAACGGCTACGAGCAGTACTTC
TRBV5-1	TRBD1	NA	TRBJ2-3	CASSLEGTGRTDTQYF	TGCGCCAGCAGCTTGGAGGGGACAGGTCGCACAGATACGCAGTATTTT
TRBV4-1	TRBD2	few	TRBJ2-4	CASSQAPGGLLVAKNIQYF	TGCGCCAGCAGCCAAGCCCCCGGGGGGTTGCTGGTGGCCAAAAACATTCAGTACTTC
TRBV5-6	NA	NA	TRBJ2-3	CASAEGRDTQYF	TGTGCCAGCGCAGAGGGCAGAGATACGCAGTATTTT
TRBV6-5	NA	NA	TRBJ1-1	CASSYGNSGAAFF	TGTGCCAGCAGTTACGGTAATTCTGGGGCAGCTTTCTTT
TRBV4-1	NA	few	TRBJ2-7	CASSQDTASGYEQYF	TGCGCCAGCAGCCAAGATACAGCTTCGGGCTACGAGCAGTACTTC
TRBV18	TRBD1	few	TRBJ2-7	CASSPTGGRNSYEQYF	TGTGCCAGCTCACCAACAGGGGGTAGAAATAGCTACGAGCAGTACTTC
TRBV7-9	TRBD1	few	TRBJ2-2	CASSQTGINTGELFF	TGTGCCAGCAGCCAGACAGGGATTAACACCGGGGAGCTGTTCTTT
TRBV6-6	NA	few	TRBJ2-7	CASRRGPYEQYF	TGTGCCAGCCGGCGAGGACCCTACGAGCAGTACTTC